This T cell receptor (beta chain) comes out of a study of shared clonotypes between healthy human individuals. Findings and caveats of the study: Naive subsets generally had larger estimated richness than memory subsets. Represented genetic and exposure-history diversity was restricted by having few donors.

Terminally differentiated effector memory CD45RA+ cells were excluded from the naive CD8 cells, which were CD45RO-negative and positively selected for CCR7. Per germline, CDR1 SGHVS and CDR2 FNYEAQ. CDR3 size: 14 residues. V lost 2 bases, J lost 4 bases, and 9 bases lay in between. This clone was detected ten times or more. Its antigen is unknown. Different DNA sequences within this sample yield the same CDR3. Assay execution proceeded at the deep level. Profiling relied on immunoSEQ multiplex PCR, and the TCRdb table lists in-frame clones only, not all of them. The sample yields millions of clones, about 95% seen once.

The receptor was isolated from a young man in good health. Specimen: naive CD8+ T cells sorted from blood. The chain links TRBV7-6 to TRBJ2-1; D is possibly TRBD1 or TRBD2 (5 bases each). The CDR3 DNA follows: TGTGCCAGCAGCTTATCGGGACGGTACAATGAGCAGTTCTTC. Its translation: CASSLSGRYNEQFF.